This passage covers 30 T cell receptor beta chains from one sample sequenced in a study of blood T cell repertoires in COVID-19. This table comes from immunoSEQ multiplex PCR, and its TCRdb copy is limited to in-frame clones, with some not included. The sample has almost 250,000 clones, roughly 85% seen once. Sequencing input: PBMCs or T cells enriched from blood (not recorded which). Receptors originate from a woman aged 50 to 65 with acute COVID-19.

This chain links TRBV30 with TRBJ1-2; D possibly corresponds to TRBD1 (6 bases). CDR1 is GTSNPN and CDR2 is SVGIG in the germline V gene (reference sequence). CDR3 size: 12 residues. The V gene lost 2 bases and the J gene lost 6 bases, with 10 bases spanning the gap. CDR3 sequence reads: CAWSRSGDGYTF. In nucleotides, the CDR3 is TGTGCCTGGAGTCGGTCAGGGGATGGCTACACCTTC.

This clone was observed once. This chain uses TRBV29-1 with TRBJ2-7; TRBD1 might be the D (6 bases). With 8 bases removed from V and 4 bases from J, the gap between germline ends came to 15 bases. Germline loops: CDR1 SQVTM, CDR2 ANQGSEA. CDR3 length equals 12 residues. The CDR3 DNA reads as TGCAGCATCGAGATAGGGGGTTACGAGCAGTACTTC. It codes for CSIEIGGYEQYF.

The chain recombines TRBV29-1 with TRBJ2-5, with a possible D match to TRBD1 (5 bases). The germline V gene has CDR1 SQVTM and CDR2 ANQGSEA. The CDR3 runs to 14 residues. The V end lost 4 bases, the J end lost 2 bases, and 14 bases lay between the germline ends. CDR3 bases: TGCAGCGTTGTAGTCAGGGTGACACAAGAGACCCAGTACTTC. As protein: CSVVVRVTQETQYF.

This clone was seen a handful of times. The V call is TRBV18, the J call TRBJ1-4; 9 bases fit TRBD1. The CDR3 totals 16 residues. The junction had 10 bases not matched to a gene; V was cut back by 4 bases and J by 7 bases. The V gene's germline CDR1 is KGHSH and CDR2 LQKENI. CDR3 nucleotide sequence: TGTGCCAGCTCACAGAGAGTTGGACAGGGGAGTGAAAAACTGTTTTTT. Protein sequence: CASSQRVGQGSEKLFF.

This clone was observed a few times. The rearrangement uses TRBV7-8 and TRBJ1-4; D unresolved. Germline CDR1 SGHVS, CDR2 FQNEAQ. This CDR3 has 16 residues. Trimming shortened V by 1 base and J by 0 bases, and 9 bases separated the two germline ends. The CDR3 loop reads CASSLGGDPTNEKLFF. CDR3 sequence (DNA): TGTGCCAGCAGCTTAGGCGGCGACCCAACTAATGAAAAACTGTTTTTT.

The V and J genes are TRBV3-1 (or the pseudogene TRBV3-2) and TRBJ2-2; D gene ambiguous. The CDR3 runs to 12 residues. Trimming shortened V by 5 bases and J by 3 bases, and 4 bases separated the two germline ends. Germline CDR1 is LGHDT and CDR2 is YNNKEL (reference sequence). The CDR3 protein is CASSYYTGELFF. The CDR3, as DNA: TGTGCCAGCAGCTACTACACCGGGGAGCTGTTTTTT.

The V gene is TRBV11-2, the J gene TRBJ2-1; 12 bases agree with TRBD2. The CDR3 consists of 16 residues. Germline V CDR1 and CDR2: SGHAT, FQNNGV. V trimming: 5 bases; J trimming: 6 bases; junction bases outside the gene matches: 8. This chain's CDR3 is CASSRTLAGGPNEQFF. The CDR3 DNA sequence: TGTGCCAGCAGCCGTACTCTAGCGGGGGGGCCCAATGAGCAGTTCTTC. Based on the CDR3 plus reference TRBV11-2 and TRBJ2-1, the full variable domain is EAGVAQSPRYKIIEKRQSVAFWCNPISGHATLYWYQQILGQGPKLLIQFQNNGVVDDSQLPKDRFSAERLKGVDSTLKIQPAKLEDSAVYLCASSRTLAGGPNEQFFGPGTRLTVL.

This clone has a count of ten or more. The rearrangement uses TRBV7-9 and TRBJ1-4; D is ambiguous. Germline V gene data show CDR1 as SEHNR and CDR2 as FQNEAQ (reference sequence). Trimming stripped 5 bases from V and 1 base from J, with 11 bases between. This CDR3 is 15 amino acids long. In DNA, the CDR3 is TGTGCCAGCAGCCCGAAGGGAGGAACTAATGAAAAACTGTTTTTT. It is translated as CASSPKGGTNEKLFF.

This rearrangement joins TRBV18 to TRBJ1-3; TRBD1 matches at 7 bases. The CDR3 runs 18 residues. Losses at the gene ends were 3 bases for V and 0 bases for J; bases not matched to a gene: 11. Looked up from germline, CDR1 is KGHSH and CDR2 is LQKENI. CDR3 protein: CASSPGGAGGSSGNTIYF. CDR3 in DNA: TGTGCCAGCTCACCGGGCGGGGCAGGGGGTTCCTCTGGAAACACCATATATTTT.

V gene TRBV5-4 combines with J gene TRBJ1-6; possibly TRBD1 for D (5 bases). V dropped 0 bases and J dropped 7 bases, with 5 bases sitting between them. CDR1 is SGHNT and CDR2 is YYREEE in the germline V gene (reference sequence). The CDR3 loop spans 13 amino acids. CDR3 protein: CASSLDRNSPLHF. The CDR3 bases are TGTGCCAGCAGCTTGGACAGGAATTCACCCCTCCACTTT.

The CDR3 region is CASSTSQLNSPLHF. CDR3 nucleotide sequence: TGTGCCAGTAGTACCTCACAGCTTAATTCACCCCTCCACTTT. The chain has TRBV19 and TRBJ1-6; D remains unclear. V lost 4 bases, J lost 6 bases, and 10 bases lay in between. The CDR3 length is 14 residues. Germline loops: CDR1 LNHDA, CDR2 SQIVND (reference sequence). The full variable domain, its missing parts supplied by reference TRBV19 and TRBJ1-6, is DGGITQSPKYLFRKEGQNVTLSCEQNLNHDAMYWYRQDPGQGLRLIYYSQIVNDFQKGDIAEGYSVSREKKESFPLTVTSAQKNPTAFYLCASSTSQLNSPLHFGNGTRLTVT.

The chain has TRBV9 and TRBJ1-4, with D perhaps matching TRBD1 (6 bases). Germline CDR1 is SGDLS and CDR2 is YYNGEE. Trimming left V 3 bases short and J 0 bases short, with 9 bases between. CDR3 length: 15 residues. The CDR3 sequence: CASSEGVATNEKLFF. The CDR3 coding sequence is TGTGCCAGCAGCGAGGGGGTTGCAACTAATGAAAAACTGTTTTTT.

J is TRBJ1-5 and V is TRBV3-1 (or the pseudogene TRBV3-2), with D perhaps matching TRBD1 (6 bases). V was cut by 1 base and J by 3 bases, with 10 bases left in between. Germline V gives CDR1 LGHDT, CDR2 YNNKEL (reference sequence). The CDR3 sequence is 15 residues long. The CDR3 loop reads CASSQARGDNQPQHF. CDR3 nucleotide sequence: TGTGCCAGCAGCCAAGCCAGGGGCGACAATCAGCCCCAGCATTTT.

The gene calls are TRBV27 and TRBJ2-1, with D tentatively TRBD2 (7 bases). The germline V and J ends were trimmed by 4 bases and 8 bases, with 18 bases remaining between them. This CDR3 has 15 residues. The V gene's germline CDR1 is MNHEY and CDR2 SMNVEV (reference sequence). Here the CDR3 DNA reads TGTGCCAGCAGTTACGGGGGGCGGACACGGGATGAGCAGTTCTTC. Amino acid sequence: CASSYGGRTRDEQFF.

The chain has TRBV30 and TRBJ2-1, with 7 bases fitting TRBD1. J lost 7 bases, V lost 0 bases, and 9 bases had no gene match. The CDR3 sequence is 15 residues long. From germline, CDR1 is GTSNPN and CDR2 SVGIG (reference sequence). In nucleotides, the CDR3 is TGTGCCTGGAGTGTAGTGACAGGGTGGTCAAATGAGCAGTTCTTC. Its protein product is CAWSVVTGWSNEQFF.

This clone has more than one count but fewer than ten. The chain carries TRBV6-6 and TRBJ1-1; TRBD1 aligns across 7 bases. CDR3 length: 18 amino acids. The germline gives CDR1 MNHNY, CDR2 SVGAGI (reference sequence). The V and J ends lost 5 bases and 3 bases, in that order; junction bases with no gene match: 18. The CDR3 DNA is TGTGCCAGCAGTCGGGGACAGACAGGCCTTGGGCTCGACACTGAAGCTTTCTTT. This encodes CASSRGQTGLGLDTEAFF.

The chain joins TRBV2 to TRBJ2-1; TRBD2 matches at 10 bases. V was clipped by 10 bases and J by 3 bases; unmatched bases: 3. CDR3 length: 13 amino acids. Germline CDR1 SNHLY, CDR2 FYNNEI. In DNA, the CDR3 is TGTGCCACTTCTAGCGGGGGCTACAATGAGCAGTTCTTC. Translated: CATSSGGYNEQFF. The variable domain in full, completed from reference TRBV2 and TRBJ2-1, reads EPEVTQTPSHQVTQMGQEVILRCVPISNHLYFYWYRQILGQKVEFLVSFYNNEISEKSEIFDDQFSVERPDGSNFTLKIRSTKLEDSAMYFCATSSGGYNEQFFGPGTRLTVL.

The V and J genes are TRBV6-5 and TRBJ1-4, with D possibly being TRBD1 (5 bases). The CDR3 totals 16 residues. Trimming stripped 0 bases from V and 5 bases from J, with 13 bases between. Germline lookup yields CDR1 MNHEY and CDR2 SVGAGI. CDR3 residues: CASSYSIQAINEKLFF. The CDR3 region has the DNA TGTGCCAGCAGTTACTCGATACAGGCCATAAATGAAAAACTGTTTTTT.

V and J are TRBV3-1 (or the pseudogene TRBV3-2) and TRBJ1-6, with 9 bases that match TRBD1. CDR1 is LGHDT and CDR2 is YNNKEL in the germline V gene (reference sequence). The V gene end was trimmed by 0 bases and the J gene end by 6 bases; junction bases not matched to a gene: 18. The CDR3 sequence is 21 residues long. The CDR3, as DNA: TGTGCCAGCAGCCAAGAAGGTATGCAGGGACAGGGATGGATCCTTAATTCACCCCTCCACTTT. The encoded protein is CASSQEGMQGQGWILNSPLHF.

The count of this clone is one. This chain uses TRBV7-9 with TRBJ1-2; D is unclear. Germline V gene lookup returns CDR1 SEHNR and CDR2 FQNEAQ (reference sequence). This CDR3 contains 12 residues. V lost 4 bases, J lost 8 bases, and 11 bases lay in between. As DNA, the CDR3 is TGTGCCAGCAGCTCCCGTTACAACGGCTACACCTTC. This gives the protein CASSSRYNGYTF. Together with reference TRBV7-9 and TRBJ1-2, the CDR3 gives the full variable domain: DTGVSQNPRHKITKRGQNVTFRCDPISEHNRLYWYRQTLGQGPEFLTYFQNEAQLEKSRLLSDRFSAERPKGSFSTLEIQRTEQGDSAMYLCASSSRYNGYTFGSGTRLTVV.

This clone appeared many times. The V call is TRBV9, the J call TRBJ2-7, with D possibly being TRBD2 (5 bases). The V end was cut by 4 bases, the J end by 6 bases, with 14 bases between. This CDR3 contains 13 residues. CDR1 is SGDLS and CDR2 is YYNGEE in the germline V gene. The chain's CDR3 is CASSHDWGAEQYF. CDR3 nucleotide sequence: TGTGCCAGCAGCCACGACTGGGGAGCCGAGCAGTACTTC.

This chain connects TRBV13 to TRBJ2-7; D remains ambiguous. The length of the CDR3 is 13 residues. CDR1 is PRHDT and CDR2 is FYEKMQ in the germline V gene (reference sequence). Trimming cost V 4 bases and J 5 bases, with 12 bases left between them. CDR3 DNA: TGTGCCAGCAGCTCTCTTCAACATCACGAGCAGTACTTC. Amino acids: CASSSLQHHEQYF.

This clone was observed a few times. The gene calls are TRBV30 and TRBJ2-5, with a possible D match to TRBD2 (5 bases). Germline loops: CDR1 GTSNPN, CDR2 SVGIG (reference sequence). CDR3 length: 12 residues. The V gene lost 1 base and the J gene lost 7 bases, with 10 bases spanning the gap. In nucleotides, the CDR3 is TGTGCCTGGAGTGAGGGAGTTTGGACCCAGTACTTC. Its translation is CAWSEGVWTQYF.

This chain links TRBV5-1 with TRBJ2-7, with 9 bases matching TRBD1. V dropped 4 bases and J dropped 3; count of bases not matched to a gene: 2. Germline CDR1 and CDR2: SGHRS and YFSETQ. This CDR3 is built from 13 residues. In DNA, the CDR3 is TGCGCCAGCAGCACGGGACAGGGCTACGAGCAGTACTTC. Amino acid sequence: CASSTGQGYEQYF.

The chain couples TRBV15 to TRBJ2-2; 7 positions agree with TRBD1. Germline CDR1 reads LNHNV; CDR2 reads YYDKDF (reference sequence). The V and J ends lost 4 bases and 0 bases, in that order; junction bases with no gene match: 11. This CDR3 contains 18 residues. CDR3 sequence: CATSTPLGQAANTGELFF. The CDR3 nucleotides read TGTGCCACCAGCACCCCTCTAGGACAGGCCGCGAACACCGGGGAGCTGTTTTTT.

The chain has TRBV19 and TRBJ2-1, with a weak D call TRBD2 (7 bases). Germline-derived CDR1 and CDR2 are LNHDA and SQIVND (reference sequence). With 5 bases removed from V and 5 bases from J, the gap between germline ends came to 25 bases. The CDR3 runs to 18 residues. CDR3 sequence: CASSPTPLPGGRDNEQFF. In DNA form, the CDR3 reads TGTGCCAGTAGTCCTACCCCGCTACCGGGGGGCCGAGACAATGAGCAGTTCTTC.

The chain joins TRBV5-1 to TRBJ1-4, with 8 bases that match TRBD1. Looked up from germline, CDR1 is SGHRS and CDR2 is YFSETQ. V gave up 7 bases and J gave up 4 bases; unmatched junction bases: 9. This CDR3 has 15 amino acids. The chain's CDR3 is CASALTGEVNEKLFF. The DNA of the CDR3 is TGCGCCAGCGCCTTGACAGGGGAAGTTAATGAAAAACTGTTTTTT.

The chain recombines TRBV19 with TRBJ1-3, with a possible D match to TRBD1 (6 bases). Per the germline V gene, CDR1 is LNHDA and CDR2 is SQIVND (reference sequence). CDR3 length: 16 residues. Trimming removed 5 bases at V and 2 bases at J, with 16 bases between. The chain's CDR3 is CASSVLQGITGNTIYF. In DNA, the CDR3 is TGTGCCAGTAGTGTACTACAGGGAATTACTGGAAACACCATATATTTT.

The rearrangement uses TRBV5-4 and TRBJ1-2; D gene unclear. CDR3 length: 15 amino acids. The V end was cut by 1 base, the J end by 1 base, with 11 bases between. Per germline, CDR1 SGHNT and CDR2 YYREEE (reference sequence). CDR3 nucleotide sequence: TGTGCCAGCAGCTTGCCGACGACGGGTAACTATGGCTACACCTTC. This translates into CASSLPTTGNYGYTF.

This chain links TRBV3-1 (or the pseudogene TRBV3-2) with TRBJ2-3; no clear D gene. V lost 0 bases and J lost 4, with 11 bases in between. Germline loops: CDR1 LGHDT, CDR2 YNNKEL (reference sequence). This CDR3 has 15 amino acids. CDR3 sequence (DNA): TGTGCCAGCAGCCAAGATCGTAGTTTGTCAGATACGCAGTATTTT. Its protein product is CASSQDRSLSDTQYF.